These 32 T cell receptor beta chains originate from one sample sequenced in a study of blood T cell repertoires in COVID-19. Data came from immunoSEQ multiplex PCR; TCRdb stores just in-frame clones and leaves some out. The sample holds a few hundred thousand clones, roughly 82% seen once. The sample taken for sequencing was peripheral blood. These TCRs come from a woman in her forties or fifties with acute or convalescent COVID-19.

CDR3 bases: TGTGCCAGCAGCCCAGGGTATAACACCGGGGAGCTGTTTTTT. Residues: CASSPGYNTGELFF. The J gene is TRBJ2-2, the V gene TRBV28; TRBD1 might be the D (5 bases). The germline CDR1 and CDR2 sequences are MDHEN and SYDVKM. V was cut by 6 bases and J by 2 bases, with 10 bases left in between. The CDR3 is 14 amino acids.

The chain employs TRBV4-1 and TRBJ2-1; the D gene is possibly TRBD1 (6 bases). The CDR3 covers 20 residues. The germline CDR1 and CDR2 sequences are MGHRA and YSYEKL. V lost 5 bases to trimming and J lost 4 bases, with 30 bases between them. CDR3 DNA: TGCGCCAGCAGCTCCTTTAGGGGGAAACTTTCGTCTAGTGCTTACAATGAGCAGTTCTTC. Protein product: CASSSFRGKLSSSAYNEQFF.

In regard to this clone: At the DNA level, this CDR3 is encoded by other sequences in the same sample as well. The genes are TRBV5-4 and TRBJ2-1, with 9 bases identical to TRBD2. From germline, CDR1 is SGHNT and CDR2 YYREEE (reference sequence). The J segment lost 4 bases and the V segment lost 0 bases, leaving 5 bases of the junction unmatched. The CDR3 sequence is 16 residues long. CDR3 amino acids: CASSLGGLAGYNEQFF. For the CDR3, the DNA is TGTGCCAGCAGCTTGGGGGGCCTAGCGGGGTACAATGAGCAGTTCTTC.

The chain is built from TRBV28 and TRBJ1-2; a weak D match, TRBD1 (5 bases). From germline, CDR1 is MDHEN and CDR2 SYDVKM. This CDR3 contains 14 residues. V was cut by 6 bases and J by 5 bases, with 16 bases left in between. The CDR3 region is CASSDWGESYGYTF. The CDR3 DNA reads as TGTGCCAGCAGCGACTGGGGGGAATCGTATGGCTACACCTTC.

In its sample, this clone was seen once. This sequence joins TRBV7-3 and TRBJ2-3; D is ambiguous. Germline lookup yields CDR1 SGHTA and CDR2 FQGTGA. V lost 6 bases and J lost 0, with 13 bases in between. The CDR3 contains 15 residues. The CDR3 protein is CASSFSRLSTDTQYF. CDR3 bases: TGTGCCAGCAGTTTCTCTCGACTCAGCACAGATACGCAGTATTTT.

The chain has TRBV6-5 and TRBJ2-3, with 10 bases identical to TRBD2. This CDR3 has 16 residues. Germline loops: CDR1 MNHEY, CDR2 SVGAGI. The trim removed 4 bases at V and 6 bases at J, leaving 10 bases unmatched. The CDR3 nucleotides are TGTGCCAGCAGTTGGAGCGGGAGGGCCAAAACCGATACGCAGTATTTT. Its translation is CASSWSGRAKTDTQYF.

In its sample, this clone was seen a few times. The gene calls are TRBV19 and TRBJ2-7; no firm D call. V lost 5 bases and J lost 1, with 15 bases in between. This CDR3 comprises 15 residues. The V gene's germline CDR1 is LNHDA and CDR2 SQIVND (reference sequence). This CDR3 reads CASSFAVGSSYEQYF. CDR3 sequence (DNA): TGTGCCAGTAGTTTTGCCGTCGGGTCATCCTACGAGCAGTACTTC.

This chain joins TRBV6-4 and TRBJ2-7; TRBD1 might be the D (6 bases). Trimming removed 4 bases from V and 3 bases from J, with 10 bases in between. The CDR3 extends over 13 amino acids. Looked up from germline, CDR1 is MRHNA and CDR2 is SNTAGT. The chain's CDR3 is CASSAQQGYEQYF. As DNA, the CDR3 is TGTGCCAGCAGTGCTCAACAGGGCTACGAGCAGTACTTC.

The chain employs TRBV18 and TRBJ1-3, with D perhaps matching TRBD1 (6 bases). This CDR3 region has 18 residues. Germline lookup yields CDR1 KGHSH and CDR2 LQKENI. Trimming took off 0 bases at V and 1 base at J, with 16 bases between the two ends. The CDR3 sequence: CASSPPGGEGRSGNTIYF. CDR3 DNA sequence: TGTGCCAGCTCACCACCAGGGGGTGAGGGGAGATCTGGAAACACCATATATTTT.

This clone was observed a handful of times. This sequence joins TRBV28 and TRBJ2-5, with 10 bases lining up with TRBD1. The CDR3 is made up of 14 amino acids. Germline CDR1 reads MDHEN; CDR2 reads SYDVKM. The J segment lost 2 bases and the V segment lost 9 bases, leaving 6 bases of the junction unmatched. CDR3 residues: CASAGQGWQETQYF. The CDR3 region has the DNA TGTGCCAGTGCGGGACAGGGGTGGCAAGAGACCCAGTACTTC.

This rearrangement joins TRBV12-5 to TRBJ2-2, with D unclear. The CDR3 has 16 amino acids. Germline CDR1 reads LGHNT; CDR2 reads FRNRAP. V was trimmed by 1 base and J by 0 bases, leaving 9 bases between them. The CDR3: CASGLGRRTNTGELFF. In DNA, the CDR3 is TGTGCTAGTGGTTTGGGACGGAGAACGAACACCGGGGAGCTGTTTTTT. Supplemented by reference TRBV12-5 and TRBJ2-2, the full variable domain reads DARVTQTPRHKVTEMGQEVTMRCQPILGHNTVFWYRQTMMQGLELLAYFRNRAPLDDSGMPKDRFSAEMPDATLATLKIQPSEPRDSAVYFCASGLGRRTNTGELFFGEGSRLTVL.

The chain recombines TRBV19 with TRBJ2-3, with 8 bases aligning to TRBD1. J was trimmed by 0 bases and V by 0 bases; bases with no gene match: 17. Germline CDR1 reads LNHDA; CDR2 reads SQIVND (reference sequence). The CDR3 is 21 residues long. CDR3 nucleotide sequence: TGTGCCAGTAGTATAGATGACCCTCGACAGGGGCCCCTCGGAAGCACAGATACGCAGTATTTT. It yields the protein CASSIDDPRQGPLGSTDTQYF.

The chain couples TRBV7-2 to TRBJ1-5, with TRBD1 matching 10 bases. The CDR3 is 14 amino acids. V gave up 7 bases and J gave up 5 bases; unmatched junction bases: 5. The germline V gene encodes CDR1 SGHTA and CDR2 FQGNSA. The DNA for the CDR3 is TGTGCCAGCACCTCAGACAGGGGGCATCAGCCCCAGCATTTT. It is translated as CASTSDRGHQPQHF.

The CDR3 bases are TGTGCCGTACGACCGGGACAACCTAATGAAAAACTGTTTTTT. Its translation is CAVRPGQPNEKLFF. The rearrangement joins TRBV6-6 to TRBJ1-4, with D tentatively TRBD1 (6 bases). This CDR3 comprises 14 residues. Germline CDR1 reads MNHNY; CDR2 reads SVGAGI (reference sequence). Deletions cut 11 bases from V and 3 bases from J, with 16 bases between.

This clone was recorded once. This chain joins TRBV27 and TRBJ1-6; TRBD1 agrees at 7 bases. After removal of 5 bases from V and 8 bases from J, the junction contained 6 bases not matched to a gene. The length of the CDR3 is 14 residues. Germline assignment: CDR1 MNHEY and CDR2 SMNVEV (reference sequence). This CDR3 reads CASSRQGLYSPLHF. The DNA of the CDR3 is TGTGCCAGCAGTCGACAGGGTCTTTATTCACCCCTCCACTTT.

The table lists this clone with a count of one. Different DNA sequences within this sample yield the same CDR3. The CDR3 DNA reads as TGTGCCAGCAGTTTCCAGGGGGCAAATGAGCAGTTCTTC. Its translation is CASSFQGANEQFF. The V call is TRBV28, the J call TRBJ2-1; 8 bases are shared with TRBD1. V was clipped by 3 bases and J by 7 bases; unmatched bases: 2. This CDR3 comprises 13 residues. CDR1 is MDHEN and CDR2 is SYDVKM in the germline V gene.

V is TRBV6-5 and J is TRBJ1-4, with TRBD1 identical over 8 bases. CDR3 length: 14 amino acids. Germline assignment: CDR1 MNHEY and CDR2 SVGAGI. V lost 2 bases to trimming and J lost 7 bases; unmatched junction nucleotides: 3. This CDR3 reads CASSYQGAGEKLFF. The DNA for the CDR3 is TGTGCCAGCAGTTACCAGGGGGCAGGTGAAAAACTGTTTTTT.

There are a few counts of this clone. The chain links TRBV6-5 to TRBJ1-5; 7 nucleotides agree with TRBD1. This CDR3 is 14 amino acids long. Trimming removed 6 bases from V and 6 bases from J; junction bases left unmatched: 8. Looked up from germline, CDR1 is MNHEY and CDR2 is SVGAGI. CDR3 DNA sequence: TGTGCCAGCAGCCTACAGGGGCCCGGTCAGCCCCAGCATTTT. This translates into CASSLQGPGQPQHF.

V gene TRBV24-1 combines with J gene TRBJ1-4; 8 bases align to TRBD1. This CDR3 region has 15 residues. Germline lookup yields CDR1 KGHDR and CDR2 SFDVKD. The V gene end was trimmed by 4 bases and the J gene end by 8 bases; junction bases not matched to a gene: 8. The CDR3 protein is CATSESPGGREKLFF. In DNA, the CDR3 is TGTGCCACCAGTGAGTCCCCAGGGGGCCGCGAAAAACTGTTTTTT.

The rearrangement uses TRBV27 and TRBJ1-4; TRBD1 might be the D (5 bases). The CDR3 sequence is 20 residues long. The V end lost 6 bases, the J end lost 0 bases, and 26 bases lay between the germline ends. The germline gives CDR1 MNHEY, CDR2 SMNVEV (reference sequence). The CDR3 DNA sequence: TGTGCCAGCAGATCCAAGCTTAGTCAGGGATCCTTTGCAACTAATGAAAAACTGTTTTTT. It codes for CASRSKLSQGSFATNEKLFF.

This chain uses TRBV27 with TRBJ1-5; 9 bases are a match to TRBD1. CDR1 MNHEY and CDR2 SMNVEV come from the germline V gene (reference sequence). The CDR3 is 15 amino acids. V was clipped by 8 bases and J by 4 bases; unmatched bases: 9. This CDR3 is CASASGTGWNQPQHF. The CDR3 region has the DNA TGTGCCAGCGCCTCCGGGACAGGGTGGAATCAGCCCCAGCATTTT.

The rearrangement uses TRBV5-1 and TRBJ2-3; a possible D gene is TRBD2 (5 bases). V shed 2 bases and J shed 6 bases, with 10 bases lying between them. Germline values: CDR1 SGHRS, CDR2 YFSETQ. The CDR3 sequence is 13 residues long. CDR3 bases: TGCGCCAGCAGCTTTTCCGGGATGGATACGCAGTATTTT. Protein: CASSFSGMDTQYF. Filled out from reference TRBV5-1 and TRBJ2-3, the complete variable domain reads KAGVTQTPRYLIKTRGQQVTLSCSPISGHRSVSWYQQTPGQGLQFLFEYFSETQRNKGNFPGRFSGRQFSNSRSEMNVSTLELGDSALYLCASSFSGMDTQYFGPGTRLTVL.

The CDR3 is CASSLDGQGIEKLFF. CDR3 sequence (DNA): TGCGCCAGCAGCTTGGATGGACAGGGGATTGAAAAACTGTTTTTT. The chain has TRBV5-1 and TRBJ1-4; the match to TRBD1 covers 9 bases. With V trimmed by 0 bases and J by 7 bases, 4 bases remained unmatched. Germline V CDR1 and CDR2: SGHRS, YFSETQ. The CDR3 is 15 amino acids.

The rearrangement uses TRBV9 and TRBJ2-1; 14 bases map to TRBD2. This CDR3 is built from 18 residues. Germline-derived CDR1 and CDR2 are SGDLS and YYNGEE. Trimming took 4 bases from V and 1 from J; bases not matched to a gene: 7. DNA for the CDR3: TGTGCCAGCAGCCGAGGGACTAGCGGGAGAGGGTCCTACAATGAGCAGTTCTTC. Translation: CASSRGTSGRGSYNEQFF.

With regard to this clone: This same CDR3 is encoded by further DNA sequences in the sample. The CDR3 DNA follows: TGTGCCAGCCGTCGAACAGGGAGCAATCAGCCCCAGCATTTT. Translated: CASRRTGSNQPQHF. The chain recombines TRBV27 with TRBJ1-5, with D perhaps matching TRBD1 (6 bases). Germline lookup yields CDR1 MNHEY and CDR2 SMNVEV (reference sequence). V was clipped by 8 bases and J by 1 base, with 12 bases between them. The CDR3 length is 14 residues.

This clone occurred once. This rearrangement joins TRBV28 to TRBJ2-3, with 10 bases that match TRBD2. The V gene end was trimmed by 3 bases and the J gene end by 0 bases; junction bases not matched to a gene: 3. Germline V gives CDR1 MDHEN, CDR2 SYDVKM. The CDR3 has 16 amino acids. The CDR3 DNA reads as TGTGCCAGCAGTTTGGGACTAGCGAAGAGCACAGATACGCAGTATTTT. It is translated as CASSLGLAKSTDTQYF. The full variable domain, rest sourced from reference TRBV28 and TRBJ2-3, is DVKVTQSSRYLVKRTGEKVFLECVQDMDHENMFWYRQDPGLGLRLIYFSYDVKMKEKGDIPEGYSVSREKKERFSLILESASTNQTSMYLCASSLGLAKSTDTQYFGPGTRLTVL.

This clone has more than one count but fewer than ten. This CDR3 is CASSSFRTHEQFF. CDR3 sequence (DNA): TGTGCCAGCAGCTCCTTTAGAACCCATGAGCAGTTCTTC. J is TRBJ2-1 and V is TRBV7-2; D uncertain. CDR1 is SGHTA, CDR2 FQGNSA, per germline. The CDR3 has 13 residues. With 4 bases removed from V and 8 bases from J, the gap between germline ends came to 12 bases.

The chain is built from TRBV5-1 and TRBJ1-4; tentative D call: TRBD1 (6 bases). The CDR3 consists of 14 residues. In germline, CDR1 is SGHRS, CDR2 YFSETQ. With 3 bases removed from V and 0 bases from J, the gap between germline ends came to 6 bases. CDR3 in amino acids: CASSSGATNEKLFF. The DNA of the CDR3 is TGCGCCAGCAGCTCAGGGGCAACTAATGAAAAACTGTTTTTT.

The chain combines TRBV7-9 with TRBJ2-7; D uncertain. Germline CDR1 is SEHNR and CDR2 is FQNEAQ (reference sequence). The V end lost 1 base, the J end lost 6 bases, and 7 bases lay between the germline ends. This CDR3 has 12 amino acids. The CDR3 coding sequence is TGTGCCAGCAGCTTAGTGGGCCTCGAGCAGTACTTC. Its protein is CASSLVGLEQYF.

This chain joins TRBV12-3 or TRBV12-4 and TRBJ2-5; D is ambiguous. V was trimmed by 3 bases and J by 7 bases, leaving 6 bases between them. This CDR3 region has 11 residues. The CDR3 DNA is TGTGCCAGCAGTTTTGGGCGGACCCAGTACTTC. Translating gives CASSFGRTQYF.

The chain joins TRBV18 to TRBJ1-6; D perhaps matches TRBD1 (6 bases). The V gene's germline CDR1 is KGHSH and CDR2 LQKENI. The CDR3 covers 15 residues. With 2 bases removed from V and 9 bases from J, the gap between germline ends came to 14 bases. The CDR3 sequence is CASSPSTGFLSPLHF. In nucleotides, the CDR3 is TGTGCCAGCTCACCAAGTACAGGGTTCCTTTCACCCCTCCACTTT.

In DNA form, the CDR3 reads TGCGCCAGCAGCTTGGGGACAGGAGGCGGCTACACCTTC. Its translation is CASSLGTGGGYTF. The gene calls are TRBV5-1 and TRBJ1-2, with 7 bases that match TRBD1. This CDR3 has 13 amino acids. The germline V gene has CDR1 SGHRS and CDR2 YFSETQ. V lost 0 bases, J lost 8 bases, and 4 bases stayed unmatched.